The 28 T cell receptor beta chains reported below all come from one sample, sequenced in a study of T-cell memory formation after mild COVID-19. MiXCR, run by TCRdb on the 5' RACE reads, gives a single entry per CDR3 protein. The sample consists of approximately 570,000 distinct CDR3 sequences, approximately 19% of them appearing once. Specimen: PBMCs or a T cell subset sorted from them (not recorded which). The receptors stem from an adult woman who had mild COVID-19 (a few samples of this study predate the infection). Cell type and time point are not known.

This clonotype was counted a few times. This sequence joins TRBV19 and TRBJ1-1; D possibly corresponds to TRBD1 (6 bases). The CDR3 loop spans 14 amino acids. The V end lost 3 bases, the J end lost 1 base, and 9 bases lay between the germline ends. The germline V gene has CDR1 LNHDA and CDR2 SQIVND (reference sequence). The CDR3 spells CASSIAQGNTEAFF. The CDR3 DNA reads TGTGCCAGTAGTATCGCACAGGGGAACACTGAAGCTTTCTTT.

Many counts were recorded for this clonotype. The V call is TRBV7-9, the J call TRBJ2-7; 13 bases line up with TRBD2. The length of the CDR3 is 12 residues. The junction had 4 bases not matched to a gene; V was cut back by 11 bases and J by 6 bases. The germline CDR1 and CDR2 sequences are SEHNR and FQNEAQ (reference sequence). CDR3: CAGWTSGGEQYF. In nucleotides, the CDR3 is TGTGCCGGCTGGACTAGCGGGGGCGAGCAGTACTTC. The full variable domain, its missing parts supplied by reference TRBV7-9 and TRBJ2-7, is DTGVSQNPRHKITKRGQNVTFRCDPISEHNRLYWYRQTLGQGPEFLTYFQNEAQLEKSRLLSDRFSAERPKGSFSTLEIQRTEQGDSAMYLCAGWTSGGEQYFGPGTRLTVT.

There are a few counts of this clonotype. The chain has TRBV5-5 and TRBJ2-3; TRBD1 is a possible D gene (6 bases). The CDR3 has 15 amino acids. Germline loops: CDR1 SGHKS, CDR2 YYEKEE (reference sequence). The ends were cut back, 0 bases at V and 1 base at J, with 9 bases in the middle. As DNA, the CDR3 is TGTGCCAGCAGCTTGGGTGGACAGCGCACAGATACGCAGTATTTT. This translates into CASSLGGQRTDTQYF.

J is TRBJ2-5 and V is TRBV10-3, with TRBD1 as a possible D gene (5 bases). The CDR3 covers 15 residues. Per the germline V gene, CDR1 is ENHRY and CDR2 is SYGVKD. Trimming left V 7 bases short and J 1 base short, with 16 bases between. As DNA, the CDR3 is TGTGCCATCAAGTCTGGGGCGCTAACCCAAGAGACCCAGTACTTC. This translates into CAIKSGALTQETQYF.

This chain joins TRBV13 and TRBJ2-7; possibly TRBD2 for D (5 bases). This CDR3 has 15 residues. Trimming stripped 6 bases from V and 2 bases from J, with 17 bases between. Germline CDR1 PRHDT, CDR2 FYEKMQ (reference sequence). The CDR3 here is CASRLGRAWTYEQYF. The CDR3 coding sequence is TGTGCCAGCAGACTAGGACGGGCATGGACCTACGAGCAGTACTTC. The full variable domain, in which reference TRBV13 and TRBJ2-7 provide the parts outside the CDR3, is AAGVIQSPRHLIKEKRETATLKCYPIPRHDTVYWYQQGPGQDPQFLISFYEKMQSDKGSIPDRFSAQQFSDYHSELNMSSLELGDSALYFCASRLGRAWTYEQYFGPGTRLTVT.

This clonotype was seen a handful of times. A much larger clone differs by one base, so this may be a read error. The CDR3 is CASRAGYNEQFF. Written as DNA, the CDR3 is TGTGCCAGCAGGGCGGGATACAATGAGCAGTTCTTC. J is TRBJ2-1 and V is TRBV12-3 or TRBV12-4, with D perhaps TRBD2 (6 bases). The V gene lost 6 bases and the J gene lost 4 bases, with 7 bases spanning the gap. This CDR3 region has 12 residues.

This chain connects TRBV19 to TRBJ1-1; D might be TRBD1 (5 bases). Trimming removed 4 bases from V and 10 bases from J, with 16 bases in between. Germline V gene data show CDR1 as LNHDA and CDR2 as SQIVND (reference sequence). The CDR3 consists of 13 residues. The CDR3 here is CASSTRDSQRAFF. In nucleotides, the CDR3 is TGTGCCAGTAGTACCCGGGACTCTCAACGAGCTTTCTTT.

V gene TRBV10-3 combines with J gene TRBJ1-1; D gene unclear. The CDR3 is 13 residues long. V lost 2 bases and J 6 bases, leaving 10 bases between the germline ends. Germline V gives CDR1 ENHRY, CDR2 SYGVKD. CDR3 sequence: CAISEPWGAEAFF. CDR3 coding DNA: TGTGCCATCAGTGAGCCCTGGGGAGCTGAAGCTTTCTTT.

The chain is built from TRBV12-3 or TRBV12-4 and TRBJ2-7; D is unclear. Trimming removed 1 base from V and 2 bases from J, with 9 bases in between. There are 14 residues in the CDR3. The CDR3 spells CASSLDAVTYEQYF. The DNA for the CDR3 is TGTGCCAGCAGTTTAGATGCGGTTACCTACGAGCAGTACTTC.

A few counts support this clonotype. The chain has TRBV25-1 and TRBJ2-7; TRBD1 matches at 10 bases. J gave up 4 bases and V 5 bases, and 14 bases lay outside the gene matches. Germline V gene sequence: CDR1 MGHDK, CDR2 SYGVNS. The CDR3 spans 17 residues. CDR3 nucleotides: TGTGCCAGCAGTTCCCGACAGGGGGCCTTCCCCCGATACGAGCAGTACTTC. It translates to CASSSRQGAFPRYEQYF.

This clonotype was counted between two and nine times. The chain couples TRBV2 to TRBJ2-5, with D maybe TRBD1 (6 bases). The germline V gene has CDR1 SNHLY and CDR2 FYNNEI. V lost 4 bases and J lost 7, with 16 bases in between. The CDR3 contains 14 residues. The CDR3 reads CASSVLQGPMTQYF. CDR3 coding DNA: TGTGCCAGCAGTGTTCTCCAGGGGCCTATGACCCAGTACTTC.

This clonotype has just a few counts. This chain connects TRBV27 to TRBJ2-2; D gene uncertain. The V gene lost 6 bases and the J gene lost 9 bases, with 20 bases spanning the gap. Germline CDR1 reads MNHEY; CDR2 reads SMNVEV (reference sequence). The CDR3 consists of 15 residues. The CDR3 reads CASSRLGQQSWELFF. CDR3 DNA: TGTGCCAGCAGCCGCCTGGGCCAACAATCGTGGGAGCTGTTTTTT.

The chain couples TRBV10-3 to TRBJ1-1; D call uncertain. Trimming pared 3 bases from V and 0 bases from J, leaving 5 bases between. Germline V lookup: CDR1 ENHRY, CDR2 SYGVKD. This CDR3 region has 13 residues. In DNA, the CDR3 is TGTGCCATCAGTGAAGGATTGAACACTGAAGCTTTCTTT. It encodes CAISEGLNTEAFF.

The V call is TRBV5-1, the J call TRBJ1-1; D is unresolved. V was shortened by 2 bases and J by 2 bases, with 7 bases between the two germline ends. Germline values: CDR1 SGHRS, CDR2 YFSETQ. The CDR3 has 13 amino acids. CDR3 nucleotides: TGCGCCAGCAGCTTCCGACACAACACTGAAGCTTTCTTT. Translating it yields CASSFRHNTEAFF.

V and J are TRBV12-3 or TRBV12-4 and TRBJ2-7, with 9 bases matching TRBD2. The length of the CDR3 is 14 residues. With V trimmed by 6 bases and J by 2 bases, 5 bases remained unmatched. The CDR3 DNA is TGTGCCAGCAGCCAGACTAGCGGAGCCTACGAGCAGTACTTC. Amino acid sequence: CASSQTSGAYEQYF.

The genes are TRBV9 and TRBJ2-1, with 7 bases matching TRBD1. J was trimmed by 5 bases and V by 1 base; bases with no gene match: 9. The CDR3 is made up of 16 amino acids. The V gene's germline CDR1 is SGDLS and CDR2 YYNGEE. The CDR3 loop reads CASSVTVGQVNNEQFF. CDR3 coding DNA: TGTGCCAGCAGCGTAACGGTAGGACAGGTTAACAATGAGCAGTTCTTC.

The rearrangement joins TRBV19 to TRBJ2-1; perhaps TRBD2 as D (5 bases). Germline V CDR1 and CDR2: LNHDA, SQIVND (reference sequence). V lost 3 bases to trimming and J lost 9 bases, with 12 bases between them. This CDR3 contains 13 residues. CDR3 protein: CASSMGLRGEQFF. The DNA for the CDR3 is TGTGCCAGTAGTATGGGTTTACGGGGTGAGCAGTTCTTC.

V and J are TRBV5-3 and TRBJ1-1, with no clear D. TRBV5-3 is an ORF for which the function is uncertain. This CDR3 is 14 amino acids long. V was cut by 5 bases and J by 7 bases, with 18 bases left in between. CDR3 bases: TGTGCCAGAAGTTCAGACGAGTTGGAGAATGAAGCTTTCTTT. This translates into CARSSDELENEAFF.

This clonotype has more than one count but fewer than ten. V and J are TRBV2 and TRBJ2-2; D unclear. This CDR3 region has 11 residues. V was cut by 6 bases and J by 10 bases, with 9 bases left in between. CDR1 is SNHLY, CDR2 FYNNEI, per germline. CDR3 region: CASRTPAELFF. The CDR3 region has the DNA TGTGCCAGCAGAACCCCAGCGGAGCTGTTTTTT.

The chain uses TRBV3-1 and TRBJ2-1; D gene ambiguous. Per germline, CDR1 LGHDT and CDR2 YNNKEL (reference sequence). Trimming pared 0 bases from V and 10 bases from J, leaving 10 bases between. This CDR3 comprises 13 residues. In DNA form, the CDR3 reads TGTGCCAGCAGCCAAGATCCCCGACACGAGCAGTTCTTC. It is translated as CASSQDPRHEQFF.

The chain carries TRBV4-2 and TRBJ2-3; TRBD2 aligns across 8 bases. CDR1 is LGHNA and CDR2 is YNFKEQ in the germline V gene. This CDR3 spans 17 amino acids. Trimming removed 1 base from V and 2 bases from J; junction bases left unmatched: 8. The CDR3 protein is CASSQGRGSGVTDTQYF. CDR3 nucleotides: TGTGCCAGCAGCCAAGGAAGGGGTAGCGGGGTCACAGATACGCAGTATTTT.

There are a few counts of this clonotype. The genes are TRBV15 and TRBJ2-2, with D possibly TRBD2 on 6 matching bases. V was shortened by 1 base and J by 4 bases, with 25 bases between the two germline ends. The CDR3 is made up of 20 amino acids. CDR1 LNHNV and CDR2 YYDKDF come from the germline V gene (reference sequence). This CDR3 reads CATSRALSPSGGIATGELFF. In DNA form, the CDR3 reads TGTGCCACCAGCAGAGCCCTATCCCCCTCCGGCGGGATAGCCACCGGGGAGCTGTTTTTT.

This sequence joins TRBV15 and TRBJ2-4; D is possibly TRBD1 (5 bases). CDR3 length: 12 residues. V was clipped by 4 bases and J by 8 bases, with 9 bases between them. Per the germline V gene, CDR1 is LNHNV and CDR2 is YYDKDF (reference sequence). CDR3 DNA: TGTGCCACCAGCACTCAGGGTTACATTCAGTACTTC. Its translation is CATSTQGYIQYF.

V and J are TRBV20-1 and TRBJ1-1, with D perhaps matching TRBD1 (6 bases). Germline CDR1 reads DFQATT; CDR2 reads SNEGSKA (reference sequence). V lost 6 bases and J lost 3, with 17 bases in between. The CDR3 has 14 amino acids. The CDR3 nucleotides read TGCAGTGCGCCAAAGGGGGATTGGGACACTGAAGCTTTCTTT. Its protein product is CSAPKGDWDTEAFF.

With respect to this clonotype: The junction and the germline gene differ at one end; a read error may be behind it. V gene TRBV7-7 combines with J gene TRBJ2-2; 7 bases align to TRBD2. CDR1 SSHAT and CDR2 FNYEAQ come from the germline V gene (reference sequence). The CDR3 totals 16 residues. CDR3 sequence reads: CASSRNSGFNTGELFF. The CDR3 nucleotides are TGTGCTAGCAGCCGAAATAGCGGGTTTAACACCGGGGAGCTGTTTTTT.

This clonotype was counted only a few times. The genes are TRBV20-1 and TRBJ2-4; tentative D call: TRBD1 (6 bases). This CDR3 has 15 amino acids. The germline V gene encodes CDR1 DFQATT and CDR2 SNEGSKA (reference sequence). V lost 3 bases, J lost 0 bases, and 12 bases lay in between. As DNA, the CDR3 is TGCAGTGCTAGCCGGACAGCCCTAGCCAAAAACATTCAGTACTTC. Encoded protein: CSASRTALAKNIQYF.

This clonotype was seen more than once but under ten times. The chain's CDR3 is CATAARETQYF. Here the CDR3 DNA reads TGTGCCACTGCGGCCCGGGAGACCCAGTACTTC. This rearrangement joins TRBV10-3 to TRBJ2-5; D remains ambiguous. The length of the CDR3 is 11 residues. The germline V gene encodes CDR1 ENHRY and CDR2 SYGVKD. Trimming left V 10 bases short and J 5 bases short, with 11 bases between.

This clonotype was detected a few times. CDR3 region: CASSEYDGFGTQYF. CDR3 bases: TGTGCCAGCAGTGAATACGACGGGTTTGGGACCCAGTACTTC. The rearrangement links TRBV25-1 to TRBJ2-5; no definite D call. Trimming stripped 0 bases from V and 7 bases from J, with 12 bases between. CDR1 MGHDK and CDR2 SYGVNS come from the germline V gene. This CDR3 is 14 amino acids long.